This TCR beta chain was sequenced during a study of graft-versus-host responses after intestinal transplantation. Across the study: All recipients were given anti-thymocyte globulin induction, and tacrolimus and steroids were then administered for 2 to 3 years. Study-level findings and limits: Researchers found peak circulating GvH clone levels linked to early post-transplant HvG declines.

Repertoires were generated with immunoSEQ multiplex PCR, while TCRdb's copy carries only in-frame clones and drops some. The profile shows about 90,000 clones, roughly 92% of them singletons. Regarding this clone: The antigen is unknown.

The TCR originated in a human donor who received an intestinal transplant. The material was unstimulated CD4+ T cells sorted from spleen or lymph node cells, obtained before intestinal transplant.

The CDR3 is CASSGDRRTEAFF. The CDR3 DNA sequence: TGTGCCAGCAGTGGGGACAGGAGGACTGAAGCTTTCTTT. The chain uses TRBV2 and TRBJ1-1; 8 positions agree with TRBD1. CDR1 SNHLY and CDR2 FYNNEI come from the germline V gene. J gave up 5 bases and V 4 bases, and 3 bases lay outside the gene matches. There are 13 residues in the CDR3. Combining the CDR3 with reference TRBV2 and TRBJ1-1 gives the whole variable domain EPEVTQTPSHQVTQMGQEVILRCVPISNHLYFYWYRQILGQKVEFLVSFYNNEISEKSEIFDDQFSVERPDGSNFTLKIRSTKLEDSAMYFCASSGDRRTEAFFGQGTRLTVV.